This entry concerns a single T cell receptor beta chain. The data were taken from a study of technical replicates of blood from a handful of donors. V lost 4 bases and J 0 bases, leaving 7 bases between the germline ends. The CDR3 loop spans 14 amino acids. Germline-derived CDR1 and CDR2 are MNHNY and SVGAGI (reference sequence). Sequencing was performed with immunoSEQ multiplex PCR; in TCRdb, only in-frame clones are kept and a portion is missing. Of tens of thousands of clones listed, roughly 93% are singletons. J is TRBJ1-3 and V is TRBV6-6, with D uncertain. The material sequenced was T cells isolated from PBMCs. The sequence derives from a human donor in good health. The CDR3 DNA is TGTGCCAGCAGTTCCGGGATCTCTGGAAACACCATATATTTT. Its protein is CASSSGISGNTIYF.